What follows are 3 T cell receptor beta chains derived from one specimen sequenced in a study of T-cell memory formation after mild COVID-19. TCRdb ran MiXCR on the 5' RACE reads and lists one entry per CDR3 protein. Of 550,000 to 700,000 distinct CDR3 sequences in the sample, more than 15% were seen once. Sequenced sample: PBMCs or a T cell subset sorted from them (not recorded which). The receptors derive from an adult woman who had mild COVID-19 (a few samples of this study predate the infection). Cell type and time point are not known.

The gene calls are TRBV24-1 and TRBJ2-1, with D tentatively TRBD2 (5 bases). CDR3 length: 14 amino acids. V dropped 4 bases and J dropped 9 bases, with 15 bases sitting between them. In germline, CDR1 is KGHDR, CDR2 SFDVKD. CDR3 DNA sequence: TGTGCCACCAGTGAGCCTACATGGGGAGTTGAGCAGTTCTTC. It is translated as CATSEPTWGVEQFF.

This clonotype was seen only a few times. This chain uses TRBV12-3 or TRBV12-4 with TRBJ2-2, with a tentative D call TRBD1 (5 bases). This CDR3 is 15 amino acids long. Trimming stripped 6 bases from V and 8 bases from J, with 19 bases between. The DNA for the CDR3 is TGTGCCAGCAGCCCTATGCTGGGGCGCCGGGGGGAGCTGTTTTTT. Amino acid sequence: CASSPMLGRRGELFF.

There are a few counts of this clonotype. This chain uses TRBV27 with TRBJ2-3, with 10 bases matching TRBD2. The trim removed 0 bases at V and 11 bases at J, leaving 23 bases unmatched. Germline values: CDR1 MNHEY, CDR2 SMNVEV (reference sequence). CDR3 size: 20 residues. CDR3 protein: CASSLSLGRGSSSGRFVQYF. The CDR3 DNA sequence: TGTGCCAGCAGTTTATCGCTCGGAAGGGGAAGCTCTAGCGGGAGATTTGTGCAGTATTTT.